This passage covers 26 T cell receptor beta chains from one sample sequenced in a study of response to subunit inactivated influenza vaccine. MiXCR was run by TCRdb on the RT-PCR reads, yielding one entry per CDR3 protein. The table shows roughly 790,000 distinct CDR3 sequences, with approximately 21% occurring only once. Sequences were derived from PBMCs from blood, sampled roughly 5 days after vaccination. These TCRs come from a man in his fifties or sixties who received an inactivated influenza vaccine.

This clonotype was counted a few times. The V gene is TRBV12-3 or TRBV12-4, the J gene TRBJ1-6; maybe TRBD1 (5 bases). The CDR3 sequence is 13 residues long. Trimming took 1 base from V and 10 from J, leaving 8 bases between them. In DNA, the CDR3 is TGTGCCAGCAGTTTAGGGAAGGGGTCACCCCTCCACTTT. This gives the protein CASSLGKGSPLHF.

The V and J genes are TRBV20-1 and TRBJ2-3, with D tentatively TRBD1 (5 bases). The CDR3 runs 16 residues. Germline V gene data show CDR1 as DFQATT and CDR2 as SNEGSKA (reference sequence). Trimming removed 5 bases at V and 6 bases at J, with 24 bases between. This CDR3 is CSAYAPGIFFTDTQYF. The CDR3 nucleotides read TGCAGTGCTTACGCACCAGGGATCTTCTTCACCGATACGCAGTATTTT.

This clonotype was counted between two and nine times. V gene TRBV5-1 combines with J gene TRBJ1-1, with unresolved D. Trimming removed 2 bases from V and 0 bases from J, with 17 bases in between. The CDR3 sequence is 17 residues long. Germline-derived CDR1 and CDR2 are SGHRS and YFSETQ. In nucleotides, the CDR3 is TGCGCCAGCAGCTTAAACTCCGGAAGGGAGATGAACACTGAAGCTTTCTTT. It yields the protein CASSLNSGREMNTEAFF. Full variable domain (rest looked up from reference TRBV5-1 and TRBJ1-1): KAGVTQTPRYLIKTRGQQVTLSCSPISGHRSVSWYQQTPGQGLQFLFEYFSETQRNKGNFPGRFSGRQFSNSRSEMNVSTLELGDSALYLCASSLNSGREMNTEAFFGQGTRLTVV.

This clonotype was found many times. J is TRBJ2-7 and V is TRBV12-3 or TRBV12-4; D is unresolved. The V and J ends lost 3 bases and 2 bases respectively, with 5 bases between them. The CDR3 is 12 residues long. The CDR3 DNA reads TGTGCCAGCAGTTTTGGGCCCTACGAGCAGTACTTC. Protein product: CASSFGPYEQYF.

This clonotype was counted many times. V gene TRBV20-1 combines with J gene TRBJ2-1, with 8 bases aligning to TRBD2. CDR3 size: 15 residues. Trimming cost V 3 bases and J 8 bases; bases outside gene matches: 12. Germline CDR1 and CDR2: DFQATT and SNEGSKA (reference sequence). The DNA for the CDR3 is TGCAGTGCTAGGAGCGTCACGGGAGGGTACGATGAGCAGTTCTTC. Amino acids: CSARSVTGGYDEQFF.

CDR3 residues: CASSVKGARNYGYTF. In DNA, the CDR3 is TGTGCCAGCAGTGTAAAGGGGGCGCGGAACTATGGCTACACCTTC. The gene calls are TRBV12-3 or TRBV12-4 and TRBJ1-2; 7 bases are shared with TRBD1. The CDR3 has 15 amino acids. The junction had 8 bases not matched to a gene; V was cut back by 5 bases and J by 2 bases.

The chain joins TRBV29-1 to TRBJ2-6, with D uncertain. Trimming stripped 4 bases from V and 1 base from J, with 8 bases between. The V gene's germline CDR1 is SQVTM and CDR2 ANQGSEA. The CDR3 is 14 amino acids. CDR3 nucleotide sequence: TGCAGCGTTGTTCTAGGGTCTGGGGCCAACGTCCTGACTTTC. It translates to CSVVLGSGANVLTF.

This clonotype was detected many times. The V gene is TRBV20-1, the J gene TRBJ2-3, with 7 bases matching TRBD2. Trimming at V came to 3 bases and at J to 1 base, leaving 4 bases not matched to a gene. Germline values: CDR1 DFQATT, CDR2 SNEGSKA (reference sequence). The length of the CDR3 is 14 residues. CDR3 sequence: CSARAGDGTDTQYF. The CDR3 nucleotides read TGCAGTGCTAGGGCGGGGGACGGCACAGATACGCAGTATTTT.

The J gene is TRBJ1-5, the V gene TRBV7-2; TRBD1 aligns across 8 bases. The CDR3 has 14 residues. V dropped 5 bases and J dropped 5; count of bases not matched to a gene: 5. In germline, CDR1 is SGHTA, CDR2 FQGNSA. CDR3 nucleotides: TGTGCCAGCAGCACACAGGGGGGAGATCAGCCCCAGCATTTT. It specifies CASSTQGGDQPQHF.

V gene TRBV28 combines with J gene TRBJ1-2; the D is unclear. Germline CDR1 is MDHEN and CDR2 is SYDVKM. V lost 8 bases and J 7 bases, leaving 11 bases between the germline ends. The CDR3 runs 11 residues. The CDR3 bases are TGTGCCAGCTCTAAGTCGCGTGGCTACACCTTC. Its protein product is CASSKSRGYTF.

This clonotype was counted between two and nine times. This chain connects TRBV6-2 or TRBV6-3 to TRBJ1-2; weak D call: TRBD1 (5 bases). V lost 5 bases and J 6 bases, leaving 22 bases between the germline ends. Germline assignment: CDR1 MNHEY and CDR2 SVGEGT. The CDR3 totals 16 residues. In DNA, the CDR3 is TGTGCCAGCAGTCACCGGGACTGGCGAAGTATACATGGCTACACCTTC. As protein: CASSHRDWRSIHGYTF.

There are a few counts of this clonotype. The rearrangement joins TRBV12-3 or TRBV12-4 to TRBJ2-3; TRBD1 or TRBD2 may be the D gene (6 bases each). With 5 bases removed from V and 7 bases from J, the gap between germline ends came to 19 bases. The length of the CDR3 is 15 residues. The CDR3 is CASSPQGLAAHTQYF. The CDR3 DNA reads as TGTGCCAGCAGTCCACAGGGACTTGCCGCGCATACGCAGTATTTT.

This clonotype turned up a few times. The rearrangement links TRBV11-2 to TRBJ2-5, with a tentative D call TRBD2 (6 bases). V was clipped by 0 bases and J by 2 bases, with 10 bases between them. The CDR3 has 15 amino acids. Germline CDR1 and CDR2: SGHAT and FQNNGV. CDR3 amino acids: CASSLDFSGQETQYF. CDR3 DNA: TGTGCCAGCAGCTTAGATTTTAGCGGACAAGAGACCCAGTACTTC.

The rearrangement uses TRBV6-2 or TRBV6-3 and TRBJ1-1, with D perhaps matching TRBD1 (6 bases). The V gene lost 0 bases and the J gene lost 1 base, with 24 bases spanning the gap. The V gene's germline CDR1 is MNHEY and CDR2 SVGEGT. The CDR3 runs to 20 residues. CDR3 in amino acids: CASSYSILFEQGNSNTEAFF. CDR3 DNA sequence: TGTGCCAGCAGTTACTCGATATTATTTGAACAGGGTAATTCGAACACTGAAGCTTTCTTT.

This clonotype was picked up a small number of times. Here the CDR3 reads CASSLTGGLSMNTEAFF. CDR3 in DNA: TGTGCCAGCAGCTTGACAGGGGGATTATCCATGAACACTGAAGCTTTCTTT. The rearrangement joins TRBV7-9 to TRBJ1-1, with 9 nucleotides matching TRBD1. The CDR3 spans 17 residues. V gave up 3 bases and J gave up 0 bases; unmatched junction bases: 8. Germline V gene sequence: CDR1 SEHNR, CDR2 FQNEAQ (reference sequence).

This clonotype came up a few times. The V gene is TRBV20-1, the J gene TRBJ2-7; 7 bases match TRBD2. The CDR3 is made up of 16 amino acids. The germline CDR1 and CDR2 sequences are DFQATT and SNEGSKA (reference sequence). Trimming took 0 bases from V and 0 from J; bases not matched to a gene: 8. The CDR3 spells CSARDSLRGSSYEQYF. The CDR3, as DNA: TGCAGTGCTAGAGATTCACTGCGGGGGAGCTCCTACGAGCAGTACTTC.

This clonotype was seen only a few times. The rearrangement uses TRBV6-1 and TRBJ2-7; D perhaps matches TRBD1 (6 bases). The germline V gene has CDR1 MNHNS and CDR2 SASEGT. The CDR3 runs to 14 residues. V shed 10 bases and J shed 5 bases, with 21 bases lying between them. The CDR3 sequence is CATGAQGVWNEQYF. DNA of the CDR3: TGTGCCACCGGGGCACAGGGAGTATGGAACGAGCAGTACTTC.

This chain joins TRBV4-1 and TRBJ2-1; 10 bases fit TRBD1. Unmatched junction bases numbered 18, after V lost 3 bases and J lost 1 base. The CDR3 covers 21 residues. Germline CDR1 MGHRA, CDR2 YSYEKL. CDR3 DNA: TGCGCCAGCAGCCAGGCTGACAGGGGGCGAGGACTACCCCCTTCCTACAATGAGCAGTTCTTC. Translating gives CASSQADRGRGLPPSYNEQFF.

This clonotype has only a few counts. V gene TRBV6-1 combines with J gene TRBJ1-3; tentative D call: TRBD1 (5 bases). Trimming cost V 6 bases and J 1 base, with 13 bases left between them. This CDR3 is 15 amino acids long. CDR1 and CDR2 (germline): MNHNS, SASEGT. The CDR3 bases are TGTGCCAGCAGACAAACAGGCTTTTCTGGAAACACCATATATTTT. Its translation: CASRQTGFSGNTIYF.

This clonotype was picked up a small number of times. Here the CDR3 DNA reads TGTGCCATCAGGGTGGAAAGTAGCGGGGAGCTGTTTTTT. Translated, it gives CAIRVESSGELFF. This sequence joins TRBV10-3 and TRBJ2-2; D gene ambiguous. The CDR3 length is 13 residues. The V gene's germline CDR1 is ENHRY and CDR2 SYGVKD. Trimming removed 6 bases at V and 7 bases at J, with 12 bases between.

The rearrangement uses TRBV11-2 and TRBJ2-1; D remains ambiguous. Germline values: CDR1 SGHAT, CDR2 FQNNGV. The CDR3 is 14 residues long. V was trimmed by 0 bases and J by 7 bases, leaving 10 bases between them. CDR3 in amino acids: CASSLEWQTNEQFF. CDR3 coding DNA: TGTGCCAGCAGCTTAGAGTGGCAAACTAATGAGCAGTTCTTC.

The chain is built from TRBV4-3 and TRBJ1-2; tentatively, D is TRBD1 (5 bases). V lost 2 bases, J lost 2 bases, and 9 bases lay in between. The CDR3 is made up of 14 amino acids. Germline assignment: CDR1 LGHNA and CDR2 YSLEER. Here the CDR3 reads CASSQHEGNYGYTF. Here the CDR3 DNA reads TGCGCCAGCAGCCAACATGAGGGGAACTATGGCTACACCTTC.

The chain is built from TRBV28 and TRBJ2-2; 7 bases are a match to TRBD1. Germline assignment: CDR1 MDHEN and CDR2 SYDVKM. J was trimmed by 3 bases and V by 6 bases; bases with no gene match: 10. There are 16 residues in the CDR3. DNA for the CDR3: TGTGCCAGCAGAAGGTCAGGGGGTTTGGACACCGGGGAGCTGTTTTTT. Protein sequence: CASRRSGGLDTGELFF. Drawing the rest from reference TRBV28 and TRBJ2-2, the complete variable domain is DVKVTQSSRYLVKRTGEKVFLECVQDMDHENMFWYRQDPGLGLRLIYFSYDVKMKEKGDIPEGYSVSREKKERFSLILESASTNQTSMYLCASRRSGGLDTGELFFGEGSRLTVL.

In its sample, this clonotype was seen a few times. V gene TRBV29-1 combines with J gene TRBJ2-7; 13 bases agree with TRBD2. Losses at the gene ends were 4 bases for V and 3 bases for J; bases not matched to a gene: 3. Germline CDR1 reads SQVTM; CDR2 reads ANQGSEA. The CDR3 runs 14 residues. This chain's CDR3 is CSVGTSGRVYEQYF. CDR3 nucleotides: TGCAGCGTTGGGACTAGCGGGAGAGTCTACGAGCAGTACTTC.

In this sample, this clonotype turned up a few times. The chain is built from TRBV12-3 or TRBV12-4 and TRBJ1-5, with no clear D. The CDR3 sequence is 14 residues long. Trimming took off 2 bases at V and 2 bases at J, with 7 bases between the two ends. The CDR3 DNA follows: TGTGCCAGCAGTTTAAAAGACGGCAATCAGCCCCAGCATTTT. Its protein is CASSLKDGNQPQHF.

This chain connects TRBV4-1 to TRBJ2-7, with D possibly TRBD2 on 6 matching bases. CDR3 length equals 15 residues. V gave up 0 bases and J gave up 1 base, with 10 bases separating them. Germline V gives CDR1 MGHRA, CDR2 YSYEKL. CDR3 residues: CASSQEGSGSYEQYF. CDR3 in DNA: TGCGCCAGCAGCCAAGAAGGAAGCGGGTCCTACGAGCAGTACTTC.